These 26 T cell receptor beta chains share one sample of origin, sequenced in a study of T cell responses to AZD1222 COVID-19 vaccine. Here immunoSEQ multiplex PCR was the method, and the copy in TCRdb shows in-frame clones only, minus some. The data show about 110,000 clones, roughly nine tenths seen once. Sequences were derived from peripheral blood, sampled on day 0 of AZD1222 vaccination. The receptors shown here come from an adult in good health.

The rearrangement joins TRBV4-3 to TRBJ2-7; a weak D match, TRBD2 (5 bases). CDR1 is LGHNA and CDR2 is YSLEER in the germline V gene. The CDR3 consists of 18 residues. Trimming took 3 bases from V and 2 from J, leaving 23 bases between them. The CDR3 loop is CASSQPPSGSAFTYEQYF. CDR3 coding DNA: TGCGCCAGCAGCCAGCCCCCCTCGGGAAGCGCTTTCACCTACGAGCAGTACTTC.

The chain links TRBV6-5 to TRBJ1-1; D perhaps matches TRBD1 (5 bases). Germline CDR1 MNHEY, CDR2 SVGAGI. The CDR3 has 15 amino acids. V was clipped by 8 bases and J by 1 base, with 17 bases between them. In nucleotides, the CDR3 is TGTGCCAGCGGGGGATATTTAGGAGGGAACACTGAAGCTTTCTTT. Its protein product is CASGGYLGGNTEAFF.

This clone was seen once. The chain is built from TRBV12-3 or TRBV12-4 and TRBJ2-7, with D uncertain. Trimming pared 3 bases from V and 7 bases from J, leaving 7 bases between. This CDR3 has 11 residues. CDR3 nucleotide sequence: TGTGCCAGCAGTTTGGTGGGAGAGCAGTACTTC. Its protein is CASSLVGEQYF.

V and J are TRBV14 and TRBJ2-1; D not certain. The CDR3 sequence is 14 residues long. The V gene's germline CDR1 is SGHDN and CDR2 FVKESK. Trimming shortened V by 3 bases and J by 5 bases, and 11 bases separated the two germline ends. The CDR3 nucleotides read TGTGCCAGCAGCCAGAATGCAGGTGACAATGAGCAGTTCTTC. Translation gives CASSQNAGDNEQFF.

This clone was seen more than once but under ten times. The genes are TRBV6-1 and TRBJ2-1; D possibly uses TRBD1 or TRBD2 (5 bases each). The CDR3 runs 13 residues. V was cut by 2 bases and J by 12 bases, with 14 bases left in between. Germline assignment: CDR1 MNHNS and CDR2 SASEGT. CDR3 in amino acids: CASSESRGFGQFF. The DNA of the CDR3 is TGTGCCAGCAGTGAATCGAGGGGATTTGGGCAGTTCTTC.

The chain joins TRBV11-3 to TRBJ1-1; D is ambiguous. The V gene lost 3 bases and the J gene lost 3 bases, with 8 bases spanning the gap. Germline V CDR1 and CDR2: SGHNT, YENEEA. The CDR3 sequence is 13 residues long. DNA for the CDR3: TGTGCCAGCAGCTTCGGGGAGGACACTGAAGCTTTCTTT. Translated, it gives CASSFGEDTEAFF. Full variable domain (outside the CDR3, taken from reference TRBV11-3 and TRBJ1-1): EAGVVQSPRYKIIEKKQPVAFWCNPISGHNTLYWYLQNLGQGPELLIRYENEEAVDDSQLPKDRFSAERLKGVDSTLKIQPAELGDSAVYLCASSFGEDTEAFFGQGTRLTVV.

The CDR3 DNA reads as TGTGCCAGCAGTTACCCTTGGGTCCATAGCAATCAGCCCCAGCATTTT. Translation: CASSYPWVHSNQPQHF. V and J are TRBV6-5 and TRBJ1-5; D is undetermined. Germline V gene lookup returns CDR1 MNHEY and CDR2 SVGAGI. This CDR3 has 16 amino acids. V was pared by 2 bases and J by 0 bases, with 11 bases between.

This clone was seen at least ten times. The chain employs TRBV24-1 and TRBJ2-7, with TRBD2 identical over 11 bases. The germline gives CDR1 KGHDR, CDR2 SFDVKD. The V segment lost 3 bases and the J segment 0 bases; nucleotides outside the gene matches: 0. The CDR3 length is 15 residues. CDR3 in amino acids: CATSDTSGSSYEQYF. The CDR3 coding sequence is TGTGCCACCAGTGATACTAGCGGGAGCTCCTACGAGCAGTACTTC.

In this sample, this clone turned up a few times. The CDR3 is CASSQDFRESPNYGYTF. As DNA, the CDR3 is TGCGCCAGCAGCCAAGATTTCCGGGAGTCACCTAACTATGGCTACACCTTC. The chain uses TRBV4-1 and TRBJ1-2, with D unresolved. CDR3 length equals 17 residues. Germline CDR1 and CDR2: MGHRA and YSYEKL. Trimming cost V 0 bases and J 0 bases, with 14 bases left between them.

This rearrangement joins TRBV11-3 to TRBJ1-6; D is unclear. Trimming cost V 6 bases and J 7 bases, with 10 bases left between them. CDR3 length: 13 amino acids. The V gene's germline CDR1 is SGHNT and CDR2 YENEEA. The CDR3 sequence: CASSLRRNSPLHF. In DNA, the CDR3 is TGTGCCAGCAGTTTACGGAGGAATTCACCCCTCCACTTT.

The chain couples TRBV3-1 (or the pseudogene TRBV3-2) to TRBJ2-3, with D possibly matching TRBD2 (6 bases). CDR3 size: 12 residues. The V end lost 4 bases, the J end lost 7 bases, and 9 bases lay between the germline ends. Germline V CDR1 and CDR2: LGHDT, YNNKEL (reference sequence). As DNA, the CDR3 is TGTGCCAGCAGCCCGGGACTTAATACGCAGTATTTT. This encodes CASSPGLNTQYF.

The CDR3 bases are TGCGCCAGCAACGACAATTTTGATTCACCCCTCCACTTT. Translation: CASNDNFDSPLHF. This chain connects TRBV10-2 to TRBJ1-6, with D uncertain. Germline CDR1 is WSHSY and CDR2 is SAAADI. Trimming left V 7 bases short and J 8 bases short, with 12 bases between. This CDR3 has 13 amino acids.

The rearrangement uses TRBV5-6 and TRBJ2-7; D gene ambiguous. Per the germline V gene, CDR1 is SGHDT and CDR2 is YYEEEE. There are 14 residues in the CDR3. Trimming removed 0 bases from V and 0 bases from J, with 7 bases in between. The CDR3 DNA follows: TGTGCCAGCAGCTTGGGGCGTAACTCCTACGAGCAGTACTTC. This codes for CASSLGRNSYEQYF.

V is TRBV19 and J is TRBJ1-1, with D maybe TRBD1 (6 bases). The germline V gene encodes CDR1 LNHDA and CDR2 SQIVND (reference sequence). V lost 8 bases and J lost 5, with 9 bases in between. The CDR3 loop spans 11 amino acids. CDR3 in amino acids: CASLRGTEAFF. The CDR3, as DNA: TGTGCCAGTCTGAGGGGGACTGAAGCTTTCTTT.

The V gene is TRBV24-1, the J gene TRBJ1-4, with 7 bases matching TRBD1. From germline, CDR1 is KGHDR and CDR2 SFDVKD. The CDR3 length is 16 residues. J lost 8 bases, V lost 2 bases, and 10 bases had no gene match. The CDR3 DNA reads TGTGCCACCAGTGATTCCCGGACAGGCGGTAACGAAAAACTGTTTTTT. This translates into CATSDSRTGGNEKLFF.

The chain couples TRBV28 to TRBJ1-5; possibly TRBD1 for D (6 bases). The CDR3 length is 15 residues. Germline CDR1 MDHEN, CDR2 SYDVKM. V was shortened by 3 bases and J by 4 bases, with 13 bases between the two germline ends. In DNA form, the CDR3 reads TGTGCCAGCAGTTTCAGCGGGGGGGCGAATCAGCCCCAGCATTTT. Its protein is CASSFSGGANQPQHF.

V and J are TRBV7-9 and TRBJ1-1; D gene ambiguous. Trimming took off 3 bases at V and 1 base at J, with 6 bases between the two ends. This CDR3 spans 13 amino acids. Germline-derived CDR1 and CDR2 are SEHNR and FQNEAQ (reference sequence). CDR3 sequence: CASSFTQNTEAFF. The CDR3, as DNA: TGTGCCAGCAGCTTTACACAGAACACTGAAGCTTTCTTT.

The chain employs TRBV5-4 and TRBJ2-3; 7 nucleotides match TRBD1. V trimming: 4 bases; J trimming: 4 bases; junction bases outside the gene matches: 6. This CDR3 spans 14 amino acids. CDR1 is SGHNT and CDR2 is YYREEE in the germline V gene (reference sequence). The chain's CDR3 is CASSTGATADTQYF. CDR3 sequence (DNA): TGTGCCAGCAGCACAGGGGCCACCGCAGATACGCAGTATTTT.

This chain links TRBV5-4 with TRBJ2-1, with 9 bases lining up with TRBD2. The CDR3 extends over 15 amino acids. J lost 3 bases, V lost 4 bases, and 5 bases had no gene match. Germline V gives CDR1 SGHNT, CDR2 YYREEE (reference sequence). The CDR3 coding sequence is TGTGCCAGCAGCCCTTGGACTAGCGACTACAATGAGCAGTTCTTC. Translation gives CASSPWTSDYNEQFF.

This clone has only one observation. The V and J genes are TRBV21-1 and TRBJ2-7. TRBV21-1 has pseudogene status. The CDR3 is made up of 13 amino acids. The CDR3 loop is CASRGELNYEQYF. In DNA, the CDR3 is TGTGCCAGCAGAGGGGAGCTGAACTACGAGCAGTACTTC.

This chain uses TRBV6-6 with TRBJ1-5, with D possibly matching TRBD1 (6 bases). Germline V CDR1 and CDR2: MNHNY, SVGAGI (reference sequence). This CDR3 has 16 amino acids. The ends were cut back, 2 bases at V and 2 bases at J, with 13 bases in the middle. The CDR3 loop is CASSYPAGQRNQPQHF. In DNA, the CDR3 is TGTGCCAGCAGTTACCCGGCTGGACAGCGCAATCAGCCCCAGCATTTT.

V usage is TRBV28 and J usage is TRBJ2-5; D may be TRBD1 (5 bases). Germline lookup yields CDR1 MDHEN and CDR2 SYDVKM. Between the trimmed V and J ends, which lost 3 bases and 5 bases, there was a span of 7 bases. The CDR3 runs to 12 residues. CDR3 residues: CASSLQGETQYF. The CDR3 nucleotides are TGTGCCAGCAGTTTGCAGGGTGAGACCCAGTACTTC.

The CDR3 DNA is TGCGCCAGCAGCCTTGGACAGGGAGCAGCCAAAAACATTCAGTACTTC. It encodes CASSLGQGAAKNIQYF. The chain uses TRBV5-1 and TRBJ2-4; TRBD1 agrees at 8 bases. The CDR3 sequence is 16 residues long. The J segment lost 0 bases and the V segment lost 4 bases, leaving 6 bases of the junction unmatched. CDR1 and CDR2 (germline): SGHRS, YFSETQ. Complete variable domain (other parts from reference TRBV5-1 and TRBJ2-4): KAGVTQTPRYLIKTRGQQVTLSCSPISGHRSVSWYQQTPGQGLQFLFEYFSETQRNKGNFPGRFSGRQFSNSRSEMNVSTLELGDSALYLCASSLGQGAAKNIQYFGAGTRLSVL.

In the case of this clone: This CDR3 is also generated by other DNA sequences in the sample. The J gene is TRBJ2-6, the V gene TRBV6-1, with D tentatively TRBD1 or TRBD2 (5 bases each). Germline values: CDR1 MNHNS, CDR2 SASEGT. V dropped 3 bases and J dropped 2 bases, with 5 bases sitting between them. The CDR3 runs 14 residues. CDR3 DNA: TGTGCCAGCAGTGAGGGGGCTGGGGCCAACGTCCTGACTTTC. Encoded protein: CASSEGAGANVLTF.

This clone was seen a handful of times. V usage is TRBV4-3 and J usage is TRBJ2-7; 10 bases fit TRBD1. The CDR3 covers 15 residues. Germline V CDR1 and CDR2: LGHNA, YSLEER. The trim removed 0 bases at V and 4 bases at J, leaving 3 bases unmatched. This CDR3 reads CASSQDRGQGYEQYF. For the CDR3, the DNA is TGCGCCAGCAGCCAAGATAGGGGACAGGGGTACGAGCAGTACTTC.

The chain carries TRBV27 and TRBJ1-2; D is uncertain. The CDR3 has 16 amino acids. V shed 0 bases and J shed 0 bases, with 11 bases lying between them. Germline V gives CDR1 MNHEY, CDR2 SMNVEV (reference sequence). As DNA, the CDR3 is TGTGCCAGCAGTTTATCAGGTCACCCCTCTAACTATGGCTACACCTTC. Its translation: CASSLSGHPSNYGYTF.